The 28 T cell receptor beta chains presented below share a single source sample, sequenced in a study of OX40 agonist ivuxolimab in advanced cancers. This table comes from immunoSEQ multiplex PCR, and its TCRdb copy is limited to in-frame clones, with some not included. The table shows about 59,000 clones, with about nine tenths occurring only once. The sample consisted of CD4+ or CD8+ T cells sorted from blood, taken in a trial of the OX40 agonist ivuxolimab. These receptor sequences come from an adult with an advanced solid tumor such as melanoma, head and neck, liver or kidney cancer.

This clone has more than one count but fewer than ten. The rearrangement uses TRBV7-8 and TRBJ2-6; D remains ambiguous. Trimming removed 5 bases at V and 1 base at J, with 9 bases between. CDR3 size: 15 residues. Per the germline V gene, CDR1 is SGHVS and CDR2 is FQNEAQ. CDR3 bases: TGTGCCAGCAGCCGTGACTTTTCTGGGGCCAACGTCCTGACTTTC. As protein: CASSRDFSGANVLTF. Based on the CDR3 plus reference TRBV7-8 and TRBJ2-6, the full variable domain is GAGVSQSPRYKVAKRGQDVALRCDPISGHVSLFWYQQALGQGPEFLTYFQNEAQLDKSGLPSDRFFAERPEGSVSTLKIQRTQQEDSAVYLCASSRDFSGANVLTFGAGSRLTVL.

The chain employs TRBV27 and TRBJ1-1; D gene ambiguous. Germline V lookup: CDR1 MNHEY, CDR2 SMNVEV (reference sequence). This CDR3 comprises 14 residues. Between the trimmed V and J ends, which lost 0 bases and 6 bases, there was a span of 11 bases. CDR3 DNA sequence: TGTGCCAGCAGTTTATCGCTGGGGAGGGCTGAAGCTTTCTTT. Encoded protein: CASSLSLGRAEAFF.

The rearrangement uses TRBV28 and TRBJ2-1; the match to TRBD1 covers 9 bases. From germline, CDR1 is MDHEN and CDR2 SYDVKM. J was trimmed by 4 bases and V by 6 bases; bases with no gene match: 7. This CDR3 has 15 amino acids. The CDR3 nucleotides are TGTGCCAGCAGACCCGGGACAGGGACTTACAATGAGCAGTTCTTC. Its translation: CASRPGTGTYNEQFF.

The chain is built from TRBV18 and TRBJ1-4; D perhaps matches TRBD1 (5 bases). The CDR3 has 14 residues. In germline, CDR1 is KGHSH, CDR2 LQKENI. V lost 6 bases to trimming and J lost 4 bases, with 12 bases between them. The CDR3 DNA follows: TGTGCCAGCTCTCCCGGGACGGGTAATGAAAAACTGTTTTTT. Translation gives CASSPGTGNEKLFF.

V and J are TRBV6-5 and TRBJ2-1; D may correspond to TRBD1 or TRBD2 (5 bases each). Germline CDR1 reads MNHEY; CDR2 reads SVGAGI. The CDR3 runs to 15 residues. Trimming removed 2 bases at V and 6 bases at J, with 14 bases between. The CDR3 DNA is TGTGCCAGCAGTTACGACGGGCAGAGGGGCAATGAGCAGTTCTTC. It encodes CASSYDGQRGNEQFF.

The gene calls are TRBV14 and TRBJ2-2, with unresolved D. Germline assignment: CDR1 SGHDN and CDR2 FVKESK. This CDR3 contains 12 residues. The V and J ends lost 4 bases and 8 bases respectively, with 8 bases between them. Written as DNA, the CDR3 is TGTGCCAGCAGCCGCTCTTGGGGGGAGCTGTTTTTT. Translating gives CASSRSWGELFF.

The chain carries TRBV5-1 and TRBJ1-3; no clear D. The V gene lost 0 bases and the J gene lost 2 bases, with 12 bases spanning the gap. Germline V gene sequence: CDR1 SGHRS, CDR2 YFSETQ. This CDR3 has 16 amino acids. CDR3: CASSLDPGTTGNTIYF. CDR3 in DNA: TGCGCCAGCAGCTTGGACCCGGGAACCACTGGAAACACCATATATTTT.

The CDR3: CAWSRASANTGELFF. The CDR3 DNA reads as TGTGCCTGGAGTAGGGCAAGCGCGAACACCGGGGAGCTGTTTTTT. V gene TRBV30 combines with J gene TRBJ2-2; no definite D call. Germline assignment: CDR1 GTSNPN and CDR2 SVGIG (reference sequence). V gave up 2 bases and J gave up 0 bases, with 10 bases separating them. The CDR3 extends over 15 amino acids.

The J gene is TRBJ1-6, the V gene TRBV7-9, with D tentatively TRBD1 (5 bases). Trimming stripped 1 base from V and 7 bases from J, with 11 bases between. The CDR3 consists of 15 residues. In germline, CDR1 is SEHNR, CDR2 FQNEAQ (reference sequence). As DNA, the CDR3 is TGTGCCAGCAGCTTAGGGTCAGGGAGGAATTCACCCCTCCACTTT. As protein: CASSLGSGRNSPLHF.

The CDR3 DNA reads as TGTGCCAGCAGCCTTACCGGGACGCAGAATCAGCCCCAGCATTTT. Translation gives CASSLTGTQNQPQHF. The chain is built from TRBV9 and TRBJ1-5, with D possibly TRBD1 on 5 matching bases. Per germline, CDR1 SGDLS and CDR2 YYNGEE. The CDR3 runs 15 residues. Trimming removed 4 bases at V and 4 bases at J, with 15 bases between.

The V gene is TRBV5-5, the J gene TRBJ1-2, with TRBD1 matching over 7 bases. Trimming cost V 4 bases and J 7 bases; bases outside gene matches: 7. Germline-derived CDR1 and CDR2 are SGHKS and YYEKEE (reference sequence). There are 13 residues in the CDR3. CDR3 nucleotides: TGTGCCAGCAGCATGACAGGGCTGGCTGGCTACACCTTC. Translating gives CASSMTGLAGYTF.

The J gene is TRBJ2-7, the V gene TRBV15, with a possible D match to TRBD1 (5 bases). There are 13 residues in the CDR3. Trimming cost V 3 bases and J 1 base, with 7 bases left between them. Germline V gives CDR1 LNHNV, CDR2 YYDKDF (reference sequence). CDR3 region: CATSRDMSYEQYF. The CDR3 DNA is TGTGCCACCAGCAGGGACATGTCCTACGAGCAGTACTTC.

V is TRBV30 and J is TRBJ2-6, with a tentative D call TRBD1 (5 bases). The germline V gene encodes CDR1 GTSNPN and CDR2 SVGIG (reference sequence). V shed 4 bases and J shed 2 bases, with 9 bases lying between them. This CDR3 is built from 14 residues. The CDR3 is CAWKWGTGANVLTF. CDR3 bases: TGTGCCTGGAAATGGGGCACTGGGGCCAACGTCCTGACTTTC.

The chain uses TRBV4-2 and TRBJ2-1; TRBD2 aligns across 10 bases. In germline, CDR1 is LGHNA, CDR2 YNFKEQ. The V and J ends lost 0 bases and 7 bases, in that order; junction bases with no gene match: 3. The CDR3 covers 15 residues. The CDR3: CASSQEEREGNEQFF. The CDR3 DNA reads TGTGCCAGCAGCCAAGAAGAGCGGGAGGGGAATGAGCAGTTCTTC.

The chain carries TRBV6-1 and TRBJ2-7; 8 bases agree with TRBD1. This CDR3 is 13 amino acids long. The ends lost 8 bases at V and 0 bases at J; junction bases unmatched: 3. Germline loops: CDR1 MNHNS, CDR2 SASEGT. The CDR3 DNA follows: TGTGCCAGCGAAACAGGGGGCTCCTACGAGCAGTACTTC. This codes for CASETGGSYEQYF.

This clone was observed a few times. The chain has TRBV7-2 and TRBJ1-5; D is uncertain. The CDR3 covers 12 residues. The germline V and J ends were trimmed by 1 base and 7 bases, with 5 bases remaining between them. Germline CDR1 SGHTA, CDR2 FQGNSA. CDR3 region: CASSLDGQPQHF. The CDR3 bases are TGTGCCAGCAGCTTAGACGGACAGCCCCAGCATTTT.

Points on this clone: The germline gene is not matched at one end of the junction; a read error may be the cause. The chain joins TRBV7-7 to TRBJ2-5, with a tentative D call TRBD1 (6 bases). Per the germline V gene, CDR1 is SSHAT and CDR2 is FNYEAQ (reference sequence). CDR3 length equals 17 residues. The CDR3 sequence is CASSLALPGQGQETQYF. The CDR3 bases are TGTGCTAGCAGCTTAGCCCTTCCGGGACAAGGACAAGAGACCCAGTACTTC.

The chain couples TRBV6-5 to TRBJ1-4, with unresolved D. The V gene lost 1 base and the J gene lost 5 bases, with 5 bases spanning the gap. Germline CDR1 and CDR2: MNHEY and SVGAGI. The CDR3 totals 13 residues. This CDR3 is CASSYWENEKLFF. The CDR3 nucleotides are TGTGCCAGCAGTTACTGGGAAAATGAAAAACTGTTTTTT.

The chain is built from TRBV19 and TRBJ2-7, with a possible D match to TRBD1 (6 bases). Germline loops: CDR1 LNHDA, CDR2 SQIVND (reference sequence). The V and J ends lost 5 bases and 5 bases respectively, with 13 bases between them. The CDR3 is 13 amino acids. The CDR3: CASSVQGSHEQYF. Written as DNA, the CDR3 is TGTGCCAGTAGTGTACAGGGTTCCCACGAGCAGTACTTC.

The V gene is TRBV28, the J gene TRBJ1-1, with D possibly TRBD1 on 5 matching bases. This CDR3 has 14 residues. V lost 7 bases, J lost 5 bases, and 17 bases lay in between. Per the germline V gene, CDR1 is MDHEN and CDR2 is SYDVKM. DNA of the CDR3: TGTGCCAGCAAACTGGCAGGGCCATGGACTGAAGCTTTCTTT. Translation gives CASKLAGPWTEAFF.

The rearrangement joins TRBV6-5 to TRBJ2-7; D unresolved. This CDR3 spans 11 amino acids. The germline CDR1 and CDR2 sequences are MNHEY and SVGAGI. Trimming pared 7 bases from V and 3 bases from J, leaving 7 bases between. The CDR3 protein is CASKSSYEQYF. The CDR3 region has the DNA TGTGCCAGCAAAAGCAGCTACGAGCAGTACTTC.

The gene calls are TRBV18 and TRBJ2-7; tentatively, D is TRBD1 (5 bases). Germline CDR1 is KGHSH and CDR2 is LQKENI. V shed 4 bases and J shed 1 base, with 8 bases lying between them. This CDR3 comprises 13 residues. The CDR3: CASSLGQSYEQYF. In DNA, the CDR3 is TGTGCCAGCTCACTAGGACAATCCTACGAGCAGTACTTC.

Points on this clone: A junction boundary mismatches the germline segment, possibly from a read error. The rearrangement links TRBV14 to TRBJ1-1; 8 nucleotides line up with TRBD1. The CDR3 extends over 13 amino acids. Germline V CDR1 and CDR2: SGHDN, FVKESK. This chain's CDR3 is CAGSLTGGTEAFF. DNA for the CDR3: TGTGCCGGCAGCTTAACAGGGGGCACTGAAGCTTTCTTT. The whole variable domain, remainder taken from reference TRBV14 and TRBJ1-1, is EAGVTQFPSHSVIEKGQTVTLRCDPISGHDNLYWYRRVMGKEIKFLLHFVKESKQDESGMPNNRFLAERTGGTYSTLKVQPAELEDSGVYFCAGSLTGGTEAFFGQGTRLTVV.

This rearrangement joins TRBV27 to TRBJ1-5; D gene unclear. V lost 2 bases and J 5 bases, leaving 7 bases between the germline ends. Germline V gene lookup returns CDR1 MNHEY and CDR2 SMNVEV (reference sequence). The CDR3 totals 13 residues. This chain's CDR3 is CASSLVPDQPQHF. The DNA for the CDR3 is TGTGCCAGCAGTTTAGTCCCAGATCAGCCCCAGCATTTT.

This clone appeared once. This chain links TRBV9 with TRBJ2-3; 9 bases are a match to TRBD2. V lost 0 bases, J lost 0 bases, and 8 bases stayed unmatched. The CDR3 covers 18 residues. Germline lookup yields CDR1 SGDLS and CDR2 YYNGEE. The CDR3 bases are TGTGCCAGCAGCGTAGGGGTTAGCGGGAGTGCTAGCACAGATACGCAGTATTTT. It yields the protein CASSVGVSGSASTDTQYF.

This sequence joins TRBV6-4 and TRBJ2-1, with TRBD2 as a possible D gene (5 bases). Germline-derived CDR1 and CDR2 are MRHNA and SNTAGT. Trimming removed 3 bases from V and 9 bases from J, with 18 bases in between. This CDR3 spans 15 amino acids. This chain's CDR3 is CASSEVGAREGEQFF. The CDR3 bases are TGTGCCAGCAGTGAGGTCGGCGCCCGGGAAGGTGAGCAGTTCTTC.

The chain couples TRBV7-2 to TRBJ2-3; TRBD1 might be the D (5 bases). Germline V gene lookup returns CDR1 SGHTA and CDR2 FQGNSA. The CDR3 contains 16 residues. V lost 5 bases, J lost 4 bases, and 19 bases lay in between. The CDR3: CASSPQGPRLADTQYF. CDR3 DNA sequence: TGTGCCAGCAGCCCTCAGGGCCCCCGCCTGGCAGATACGCAGTATTTT.

The genes are TRBV28 and TRBJ2-7; 11 nucleotides agree with TRBD1. Unmatched junction bases numbered 6, after V lost 8 bases and J lost 3 bases. Germline V gene lookup returns CDR1 MDHEN and CDR2 SYDVKM. CDR3 length equals 14 residues. CDR3 nucleotide sequence: TGTGCCAGCGGCGGGACAGGGGGTAGCTACGAGCAGTACTTC. It codes for CASGGTGGSYEQYF.